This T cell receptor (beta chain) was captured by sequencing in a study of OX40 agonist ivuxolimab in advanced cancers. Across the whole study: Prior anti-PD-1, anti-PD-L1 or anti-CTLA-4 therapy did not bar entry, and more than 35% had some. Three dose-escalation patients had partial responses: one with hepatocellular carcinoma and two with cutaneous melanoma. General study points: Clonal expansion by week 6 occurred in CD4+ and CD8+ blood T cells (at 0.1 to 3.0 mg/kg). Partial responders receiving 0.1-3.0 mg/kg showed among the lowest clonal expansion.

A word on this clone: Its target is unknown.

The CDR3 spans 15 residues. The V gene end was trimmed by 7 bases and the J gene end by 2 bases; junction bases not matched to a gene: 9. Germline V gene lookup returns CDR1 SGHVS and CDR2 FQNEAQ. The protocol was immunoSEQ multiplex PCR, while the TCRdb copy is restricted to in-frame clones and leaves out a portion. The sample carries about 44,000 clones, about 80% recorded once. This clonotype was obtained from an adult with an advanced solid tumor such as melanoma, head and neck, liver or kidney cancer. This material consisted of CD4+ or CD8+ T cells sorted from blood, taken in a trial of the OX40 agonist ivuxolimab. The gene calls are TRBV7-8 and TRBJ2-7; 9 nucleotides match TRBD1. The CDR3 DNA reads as TGTGCCAGCAACCCCGAGGGGACAGGGCCCTACGAGCAGTACTTC. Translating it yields CASNPEGTGPYEQYF.